The clone carrying this T cell receptor beta chain was counted many times. Its antigen is not identified. These data originate in a study of CD8 T cells in ankylosing spondylitis. Overall study findings and caveats: Significant enrichment of disease-linked clones was reported in matched ankylosing spondylitis synovial fluid. What appeared characteristic of ankylosing spondylitis blood was a TCR beta motif of seven to nine highly homologous variants. CD8+ by phenotype, disease-linked clones were relatively rare in peripheral blood.

V dropped 4 bases and J dropped 0 bases, with 14 bases sitting between them. Germline V gives CDR1 SGHRS, CDR2 YFSETQ. The CDR3 has 16 amino acids. A single record per CDR3 protein comes from TCRdb applying MiXCR to the 5' RACE reads. Of a few hundred thousand distinct CDR3 sequences listed, 20% to 30% were seen once; the top ten hold approximately 0.61%. The sequence was collected from a male donor with ankylosing spondylitis or in good health (not recorded which). This rearrangement joins TRBV5-1 to TRBJ2-1; a possible D gene is TRBD2 (6 bases). The sample taken for sequencing was blood, either unsorted or a sorted T cell fraction (not recorded which). CDR3 in DNA: TGCGCCAGCAGCCCGAGTGGGGGGAGCTCCTACAATGAGCAGTTCTTC. It is translated as CASSPSGGSSYNEQFF.